One sample yielded the 13 T cell receptor beta chains listed below, sequenced in a study of regulatory T cells in long-lasting Graves disease (dated by TCRdb to the early 2020s). The meaning of the sample's time point label: newly diagnosed GD, antithyroid drugs for less than 3 months. For both TCR sequencing and RNA sequencing, RNA was extracted from PBMCs in TRIzol. Library preparation was by multiplex PCR. The sequencing machine was an Illumina HiSeq 4000. To build TCR beta libraries, CDR3 regions were amplified by Arm-PCR using iRepertoire HTBI primers. TCRdb took the public reads, trimmed them with fastp at Q25, ran MiXCR for clone calling and kept in-frame beta chains. For every CDR3 protein sequence, its rows merge into one entry that carries the most common genes and DNA. This sample comprises 450,000 to 700,000 distinct CDR3 sequences, 13% of them detected only once. The ten largest clonotypes hold 8% to 10% of the sample.

This sample was also put to use in a study of T cells in Graves' hyperthyroidism and ophthalmopathy.

This specimen consisted of peripheral blood mononuclear cells (PBMCs), obtained at new diagnosis, from a patient treated with antithyroid drugs. The receptors come from a man aged 25-40 years with Graves disease. Donor details come from another sample of the same person, matched by shared clones.

This clonotype has only a few counts. V usage is TRBV4-1 and J usage is TRBJ2-5; 10 bases are shared with TRBD1. The V gene's germline CDR1 is MGHRA and CDR2 YSYEKL. V was clipped by 8 bases and J by 5 bases; unmatched bases: 11. The CDR3 extends over 15 amino acids. The CDR3: CASRQGALTEETQYF. CDR3 nucleotide sequence: TGCGCCAGCCGACAGGGGGCTCTGACGGAGGAGACCCAGTACTTC.

This clonotype was seen at least ten times. The chain joins TRBV6-1 to TRBJ2-5, with no clear D. The germline V gene encodes CDR1 MNHNS and CDR2 SASEGT. Trimming shortened V by 7 bases and J by 5 bases, and 14 bases separated the two germline ends. The CDR3 has 13 residues. The CDR3 DNA reads as TGTGCCAGCAACGGACCCTTAGTGGAGACCCAGTACTTC. Its protein product is CASNGPLVETQYF.

There are many counts of this clonotype. This chain joins TRBV10-3 and TRBJ2-3; tentative D call: TRBD2 (6 bases). V was cut by 8 bases and J by 0 bases, with 9 bases left in between. The germline V gene encodes CDR1 ENHRY and CDR2 SYGVKD. This CDR3 spans 13 amino acids. CDR3 in DNA: TGTGCCATCGAGGCGGGAAGCACAGATACGCAGTATTTT. Its translation: CAIEAGSTDTQYF.

This clonotype was recorded at least ten times. V usage is TRBV7-2 and J usage is TRBJ2-1; 8 nucleotides align to TRBD2. This CDR3 contains 19 residues. Trimming removed 0 bases from V and 7 bases from J; junction bases left unmatched: 17. The V gene's germline CDR1 is SGHTA and CDR2 FQGNSA. In DNA form, the CDR3 reads TGTGCCAGCAGCTTAGCGCCGTGGGCGGGAGGCCCCCAGGGTAATGAGCAGTTCTTC. It is translated as CASSLAPWAGGPQGNEQFF.

This clonotype was found a few times. V usage is TRBV7-2 and J usage is TRBJ1-1; weak D call: TRBD1 (5 bases). Germline CDR1 is SGHTA and CDR2 is FQGNSA. The ends were cut back, 3 bases at V and 5 bases at J, with 13 bases in the middle. This CDR3 spans 14 amino acids. Here the CDR3 reads CASSLRGDTTEAFF. The CDR3 DNA sequence: TGTGCCAGCAGCTTGAGAGGGGATACTACTGAAGCTTTCTTT.

This clonotype was counted many times. The chain carries TRBV5-1 and TRBJ1-1, with unresolved D. Germline assignment: CDR1 SGHRS and CDR2 YFSETQ. This CDR3 is built from 14 residues. The ends were cut back, 0 bases at V and 4 bases at J, with 10 bases in the middle. CDR3: CASSLEPPSTEAFF. The CDR3, as DNA: TGCGCCAGCAGCTTGGAACCGCCCAGCACTGAAGCTTTCTTT.

This chain joins TRBV18 and TRBJ1-3, with a tentative D call TRBD1 (6 bases). Trimming removed 3 bases at V and 4 bases at J, with 16 bases between. The CDR3 loop spans 16 amino acids. Germline V gene lookup returns CDR1 KGHSH and CDR2 LQKENI. This CDR3 reads CASSPTEAGAGNTIYF. In DNA form, the CDR3 reads TGTGCCAGCTCACCCACCGAAGCAGGGGCGGGAAACACCATATATTTT.

This clonotype was recorded a few times. This sequence joins TRBV20-1 and TRBJ2-1, with 9 bases fitting TRBD2. Germline V lookup: CDR1 DFQATT, CDR2 SNEGSKA (reference sequence). The CDR3 spans 12 residues. CDR3 protein: CSIAGEFNEQFF. Here the CDR3 DNA reads TGCAGCATAGCGGGAGAGTTCAATGAGCAGTTCTTC.

This clonotype was observed a handful of times. The chain combines TRBV30 with TRBJ2-1, with D perhaps matching TRBD2 (6 bases). V lost 4 bases to trimming and J lost 2 bases, with 12 bases between them. Germline values: CDR1 GTSNPN, CDR2 SVGIG (reference sequence). CDR3 size: 14 residues. CDR3 loop: CAWTRDFTYNEQFF. For the CDR3, the DNA is TGTGCCTGGACCCGGGACTTTACCTACAATGAGCAGTTCTTC.

This clonotype has a handful of counts. This chain joins TRBV7-8 and TRBJ2-5; 8 bases align to TRBD2. The germline gives CDR1 SGHVS, CDR2 FQNEAQ. V shed 2 bases and J 5 bases; nucleotides not matched to a gene: 7. This CDR3 contains 15 residues. CDR3 sequence reads: CASSLKRELVETQYF. CDR3 coding DNA: TGTGCCAGCAGCTTAAAGCGGGAGCTGGTCGAGACCCAGTACTTC.

This clonotype came up many times. J is TRBJ2-5 and V is TRBV12-3 or TRBV12-4, with TRBD2 identical over 7 bases. CDR3 size: 16 residues. The V gene end was trimmed by 3 bases and the J gene end by 3 bases; junction bases not matched to a gene: 10. CDR3 in DNA: TGTGCCAGCAGTTTTATCGGCGGGAGCTTAGAAGAGACCCAGTACTTC. It specifies CASSFIGGSLEETQYF.

This clonotype was seen ten or more times. This chain uses TRBV19 with TRBJ2-1; 12 positions match TRBD1. V trimming: 4 bases; J trimming: 6 bases; junction bases outside the gene matches: 16. The CDR3 is made up of 19 amino acids. Germline CDR1 reads LNHDA; CDR2 reads SQIVND (reference sequence). Written as DNA, the CDR3 is TGTGCCAGTAGTAGGCCAGGGACAGGGGGCCCTGCTCCGGGCAATGAGCAGTTCTTC. Translated, it gives CASSRPGTGGPAPGNEQFF.

This clonotype was counted ten times or more. The J gene is TRBJ1-1, the V gene TRBV5-1; 10 positions agree with TRBD1. Per the germline V gene, CDR1 is SGHRS and CDR2 is YFSETQ. The CDR3 spans 13 residues. V shed 4 bases and J 6 bases; nucleotides not matched to a gene: 3. CDR3 nucleotide sequence: TGCGCCAGCAGCAGGGACAGGGGTGCTGAAGCTTTCTTT. This gives the protein CASSRDRGAEAFF.